The rows below give T cell receptor beta chains drawn from one sample of a study of T cell responses to AZD1222 COVID-19 vaccine. The repertoire was sequenced with immunoSEQ multiplex PCR; TCRdb's copy has only in-frame clones and lacks some. The sample lists 150,000 to 160,000 clones, roughly nine tenths occurring once. Source: peripheral blood, taken on day 0 of AZD1222 vaccination. The receptors derive from an adult in good health. CDR3s include the opening cysteine and the closing phenylalanine or tryptophan. The order of the fields is V gene, D gene, J gene, clone size, CDR3 DNA, CDR3 protein. D genes are given only for firm matches. Only part of the rows carry a size: once, few, many, or a class if the clone is expanded.

V: TRBV7-2; D: NA; J: TRBJ1-1; size: NA; DNA: TGTGCCAGCAGCGAAGGACGGGTGAACACTGAAGCTTTCTTT; CDR3: CASSEGRVNTEAFF
V: TRBV7-2; D: TRBD1; J: TRBJ1-5; size: NA; DNA: TGTGCCAGCAGCCCGATGGCAGGGGGCAGTCAGCCCCAGCATTTT; CDR3: CASSPMAGGSQPQHF
V: TRBV28; D: NA; J: TRBJ1-2; size: NA; DNA: TGTGCCAGCAGGCAGGGGTTCTATGGCTACACCTTC; CDR3: CASRQGFYGYTF
V: TRBV4-3; D: TRBD1; J: TRBJ1-4; size: NA; DNA: TGCGCCAGCAGCCAAGCGGGACAGGTTAATGAAAAACTGTTTTTT; CDR3: CASSQAGQVNEKLFF
V: TRBV5-5; D: NA; J: TRBJ1-6; size: NA; DNA: TGTGCCAGCAGCGCAAACGCGGAGATACTAAATTCACCCCTCCACTTT; CDR3: CASSANAEILNSPLHF
V: TRBV5-4; D: NA; J: TRBJ1-6; size: NA; DNA: TGTGCCAGCAGCTTGGGGGGTTCCTATAATTCACCCCTCCACTTT; CDR3: CASSLGGSYNSPLHF
V: TRBV7-9; D: NA; J: TRBJ1-1; size: few; DNA: TGTGCCAGCGGGGTGACGGGGGACACTGAAGCTTTCTTT; CDR3: CASGVTGDTEAFF
V: TRBV7-2; D: TRBD1; J: TRBJ2-6; size: NA; DNA: TGTGCCAGCAGCGTCCGGGACAGGGCCTCTGGGGCCAACGTCCTGACTTTC; CDR3: CASSVRDRASGANVLTF
V: TRBV24-1; D: NA; J: TRBJ1-2; size: NA; DNA: TGTGCCACCAGTGATCGGGTAGGGGGGGCCGGCCCCTATGGCTACACCTTC; CDR3: CATSDRVGGAGPYGYTF
V: TRBV6-2/TRBV6-3; D: TRBD1; J: TRBJ2-7; size: few; DNA: TGTGCCAGCAGTTACGAGACAGGGATCTACGAGCAGTACTTC; CDR3: CASSYETGIYEQYF
V: TRBV28; D: NA; J: TRBJ2-5; size: NA; DNA: TGTGCCAGCACCTTGGGTGGCATCAAAGAGACCCAGTACTTC; CDR3: CASTLGGIKETQYF
V: TRBV2; D: NA; J: TRBJ1-3; size: NA; DNA: TGTGCCAGTTCCAGGGAGCCTTTCTCTGGAAACACCATATATTTT; CDR3: CASSREPFSGNTIYF
V: TRBV25-1; D: NA; J: TRBJ1-6; size: NA; DNA: TGTGCCAGCAGTGTAGAGAAGGGAGGTTCACCCCTCCACTTT; CDR3: CASSVEKGGSPLHF
V: TRBV11-1; D: NA; J: TRBJ2-7; size: NA; DNA: TGTGCCAGCAGGGGAGATACCTACGAGCAGTACTTC; CDR3: CASRGDTYEQYF
V: TRBV30; D: NA; J: TRBJ2-2; size: NA; DNA: TGTGCCTCCCCCGCAGTAACGAACACCGGGGAGCTGTTTTTT; CDR3: CASPAVTNTGELFF
V: TRBV9; D: NA; J: TRBJ2-5; size: NA; DNA: TGTGCCAGCAGCACCAACTCAGAGACCCAGTACTTC; CDR3: CASSTNSETQYF
V: TRBV7-8; D: TRBD1; J: TRBJ2-7; size: NA; DNA: TGTGCCAGCAACTTGTTTATGAGGGACAGGGGGATCTCGGGGACCTACGAGCAGTACTTC; CDR3: CASNLFMRDRGISGTYEQYF
V: TRBV5-1; D: NA; J: TRBJ2-7; size: NA; DNA: TGCGCCAGCAGCTTGATGGCGGACCTGAATCAGCAGTACTTC; CDR3: CASSLMADLNQQYF
V: TRBV28; D: NA; J: TRBJ1-2; size: NA; DNA: TGTGCCAGCAGTTTAATTAACTATGGCTACACCTTC; CDR3: CASSLINYGYTF
V: TRBV27; D: TRBD2; J: TRBJ2-3; size: NA; DNA: TGTGCCAGCAATTCCGGGACTAGCGGGAGTGGTGGGTTACGGACAGATACGCAGTATTTT; CDR3: CASNSGTSGSGGLRTDTQYF
V: TRBV19; D: TRBD1; J: TRBJ1-5; size: NA; DNA: TGTGCCAGTAGTATAGGGACAGGGGGTCAGCCCCAGCATTTT; CDR3: CASSIGTGGQPQHF
V: TRBV28; D: NA; J: TRBJ2-4; size: NA; DNA: TGTGCCAGCACCGGTCCCCCAGCCAAAAACATTCAGTACTTC; CDR3: CASTGPPAKNIQYF
V: TRBV7-8; D: TRBD1; J: TRBJ1-2; size: NA; DNA: TGTGCCAGCACTCCGGATGTTGGACAGGTCATCTATGGCTACACCTTC; CDR3: CASTPDVGQVIYGYTF
V: TRBV18; D: NA; J: TRBJ1-4; size: once; DNA: TGTGCCAGCTCACCACTGCAGGTTAATGAAAAACTGTTTTTT; CDR3: CASSPLQVNEKLFF
V: TRBV15; D: NA; J: TRBJ1-4; size: NA; DNA: TGTGCCACCAGCAGACGGGGGGCCCCGACTAATGAAAAACTGTTTTTT; CDR3: CATSRRGAPTNEKLFF
V: TRBV30; D: NA; J: TRBJ1-2; size: NA; DNA: TGTGCCTGGAGTGACTTGACATTTTTCCCCTGGGGATATGGCTACACCTTC; CDR3: CAWSDLTFFPWGYGYTF